This T cell receptor (beta chain) came from a study of post-analysis software for immune sequencing data. Study observations and caveats: In patients, TRBV5-6, TRBV5-1 and TRBV20-1 belonged to roughly 5 TRBV segments found more frequently than in controls.

As concerns this clonotype: No antigen is known for it. The junction departs from the called germline gene at one end, perhaps through a read error.

This CDR3 is 15 amino acids long. Incorporated into the TCR beta cDNA libraries were unique molecular identifiers, which served to reduce PCR and sequencing biases. The authors obtained about 520,000 cDNA molecules from around 0.96 to 9.9 million T cells. TCRdb itself ran the PCR reads through MiXCR, one entry per CDR3 protein. The profile covers approximately 570,000 distinct CDR3 sequences, with roughly 46% appearing a single time and 1.5% to 2% taken by the ten largest. The genes are TRBV12-3 or TRBV12-4 and TRBJ2-1; no clear D gene. The TCR sequence derives from a girl between 5 and 17 years old with multiple sclerosis. Sequencing used blood. CDR3 in DNA: TGTGCCAGTAGTTTCCAACGAAGCTCCTACAATGAGCAGTTCTTC. Translation: CASSFQRSSYNEQFF.